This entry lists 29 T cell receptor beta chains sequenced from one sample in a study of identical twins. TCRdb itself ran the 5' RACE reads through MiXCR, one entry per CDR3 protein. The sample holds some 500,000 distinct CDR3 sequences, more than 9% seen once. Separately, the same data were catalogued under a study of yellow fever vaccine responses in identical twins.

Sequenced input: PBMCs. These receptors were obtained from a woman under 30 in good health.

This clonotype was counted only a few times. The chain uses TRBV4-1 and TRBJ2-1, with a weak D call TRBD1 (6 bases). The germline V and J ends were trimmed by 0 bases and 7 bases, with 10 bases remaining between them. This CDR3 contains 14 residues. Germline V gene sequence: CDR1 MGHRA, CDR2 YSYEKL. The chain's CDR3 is CASSQDPGANEQFF. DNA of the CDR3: TGCGCCAGCAGCCAAGATCCAGGGGCGAATGAGCAGTTCTTC.

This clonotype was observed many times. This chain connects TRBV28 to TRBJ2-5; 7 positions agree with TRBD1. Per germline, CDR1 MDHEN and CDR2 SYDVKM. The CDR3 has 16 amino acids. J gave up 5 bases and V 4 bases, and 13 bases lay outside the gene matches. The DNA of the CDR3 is TGTGCCAGCAGTTCTTCCCTGAGGGGGCGAGCGGAGACCCAGTACTTC. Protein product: CASSSSLRGRAETQYF.

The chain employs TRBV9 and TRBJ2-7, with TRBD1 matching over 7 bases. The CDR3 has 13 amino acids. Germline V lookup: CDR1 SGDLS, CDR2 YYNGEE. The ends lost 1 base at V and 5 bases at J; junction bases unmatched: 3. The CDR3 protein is CASSVQGEHEQYF. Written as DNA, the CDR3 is TGTGCCAGCAGCGTACAGGGGGAGCACGAGCAGTACTTC.

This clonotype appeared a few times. CDR3 in DNA: TGTGCCAGCAGTTTATGGACAGCTGCCTCTGGGGCCAACGTCCTGACTTTC. As protein: CASSLWTAASGANVLTF. The chain has TRBV27 and TRBJ2-6, with D possibly TRBD1 on 6 matching bases. The germline CDR1 and CDR2 sequences are MNHEY and SMNVEV (reference sequence). The CDR3 is 17 residues long. Deletions cut 1 base from V and 0 bases from J, with 10 bases between. Using reference TRBV27 and TRBJ2-6 for the parts outside the CDR3, the full variable domain is EAQVTQNPRYLITVTGKKLTVTCSQNMNHEYMSWYRQDPGLGLRQIYYSMNVEVTDKGDVPEGYKVSRKEKRNFPLILESPSPNQTSLYFCASSLWTAASGANVLTFGAGSRLTVL.

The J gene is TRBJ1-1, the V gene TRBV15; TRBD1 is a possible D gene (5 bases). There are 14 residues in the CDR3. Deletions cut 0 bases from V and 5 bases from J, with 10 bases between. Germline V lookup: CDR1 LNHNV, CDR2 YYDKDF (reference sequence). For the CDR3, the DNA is TGTGCCACCAGCAGAGATCGGGGGTCAACTGAAGCTTTCTTT. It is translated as CATSRDRGSTEAFF.

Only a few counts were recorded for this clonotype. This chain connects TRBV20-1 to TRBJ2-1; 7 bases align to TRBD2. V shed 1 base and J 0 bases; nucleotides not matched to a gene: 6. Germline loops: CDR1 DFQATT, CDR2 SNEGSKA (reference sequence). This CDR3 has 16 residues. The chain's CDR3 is CSARALAESSYNEQFF. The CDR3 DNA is TGCAGTGCTAGAGCCCTAGCGGAGAGCTCCTACAATGAGCAGTTCTTC.

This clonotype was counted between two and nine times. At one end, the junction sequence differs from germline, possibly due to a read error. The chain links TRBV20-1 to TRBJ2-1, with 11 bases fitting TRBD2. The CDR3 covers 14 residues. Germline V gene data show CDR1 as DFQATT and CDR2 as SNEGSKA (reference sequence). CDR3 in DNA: TGCAGTGCTTTAGCGGGAGGGCCGGGGGGTGAGCAGTTTTTC. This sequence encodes CSALAGGPGGEQFF.

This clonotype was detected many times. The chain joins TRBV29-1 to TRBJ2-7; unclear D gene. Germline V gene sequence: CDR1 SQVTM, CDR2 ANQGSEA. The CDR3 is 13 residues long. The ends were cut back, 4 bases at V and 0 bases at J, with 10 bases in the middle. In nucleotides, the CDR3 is TGCAGCGTTGTCGCAGAGAGCTCCTACGAGCAGTACTTC. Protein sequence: CSVVAESSYEQYF.

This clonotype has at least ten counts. CDR3 sequence reads: CASSSTLSTGELFF. The CDR3 DNA follows: TGTGCCAGCAGTTCGACCCTTAGCACCGGGGAGCTGTTTTTT. V is TRBV6-5 and J is TRBJ2-2; D call uncertain. The CDR3 extends over 14 amino acids. The ends were cut back, 4 bases at V and 4 bases at J, with 10 bases in the middle. Germline lookup yields CDR1 MNHEY and CDR2 SVGAGI.

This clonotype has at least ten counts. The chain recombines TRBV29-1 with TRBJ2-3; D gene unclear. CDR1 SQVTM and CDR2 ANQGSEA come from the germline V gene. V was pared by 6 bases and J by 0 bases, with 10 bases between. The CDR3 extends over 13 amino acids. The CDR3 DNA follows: TGCAGCGTACTCACGGATAGCACAGATACGCAGTATTTT. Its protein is CSVLTDSTDTQYF.

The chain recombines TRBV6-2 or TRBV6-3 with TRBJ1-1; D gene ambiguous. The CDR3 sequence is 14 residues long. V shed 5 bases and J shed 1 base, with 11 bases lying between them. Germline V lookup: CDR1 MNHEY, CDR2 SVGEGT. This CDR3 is CASSPQRANTEAFF. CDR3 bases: TGTGCCAGCAGTCCGCAGCGGGCGAACACTGAAGCTTTCTTT.

The CDR3 DNA is TGCAGCGTGCCCCCTGACGGGCGCTATGGCTACACCTTC. This translates into CSVPPDGRYGYTF. V and J are TRBV29-1 and TRBJ1-2; D not certain. CDR3 length equals 13 residues. Trimming removed 6 bases from V and 4 bases from J, with 15 bases in between. Germline CDR1 is SQVTM and CDR2 is ANQGSEA. The complete variable domain, with remaining parts taken from reference TRBV29-1 and TRBJ1-2, reads SAVISQKPSRDICQRGTSLTIQCQVDSQVTMMFWYRQQPGQSLTLIATANQGSEATYESGFVIDKFPISRPNLTFSTLTVSNMSPEDSSIYLCSVPPDGRYGYTFGSGTRLTVV.

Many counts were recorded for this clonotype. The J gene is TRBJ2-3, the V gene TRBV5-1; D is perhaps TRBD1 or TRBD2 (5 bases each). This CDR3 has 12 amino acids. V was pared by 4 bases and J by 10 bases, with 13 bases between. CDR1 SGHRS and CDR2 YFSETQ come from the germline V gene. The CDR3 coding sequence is TGCGCCAGCAGCCGGCAGGGAGTGGCGCAGTATTTT. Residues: CASSRQGVAQYF.

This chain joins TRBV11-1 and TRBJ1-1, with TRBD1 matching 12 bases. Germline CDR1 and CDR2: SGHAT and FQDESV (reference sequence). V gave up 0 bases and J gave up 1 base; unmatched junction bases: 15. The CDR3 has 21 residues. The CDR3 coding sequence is TGTGCCAGCAGCTTAGCGCTTTGGGACAGGGGGCCGGAAAGGCCGAACACTGAAGCTTTCTTT. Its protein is CASSLALWDRGPERPNTEAFF.

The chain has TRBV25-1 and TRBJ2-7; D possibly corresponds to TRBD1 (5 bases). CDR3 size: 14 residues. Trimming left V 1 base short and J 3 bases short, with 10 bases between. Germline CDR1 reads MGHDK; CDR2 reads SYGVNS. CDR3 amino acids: CASSESGLYYEQYF. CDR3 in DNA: TGTGCCAGCAGTGAATCAGGGCTCTACTACGAGCAGTACTTC.

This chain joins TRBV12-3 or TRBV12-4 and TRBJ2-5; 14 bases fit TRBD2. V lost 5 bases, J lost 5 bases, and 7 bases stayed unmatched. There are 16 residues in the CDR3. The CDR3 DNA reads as TGTGCCAGCAGTCCCCGACTAGCGGGGGGGGTGGAGACCCAGTACTTC. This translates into CASSPRLAGGVETQYF.

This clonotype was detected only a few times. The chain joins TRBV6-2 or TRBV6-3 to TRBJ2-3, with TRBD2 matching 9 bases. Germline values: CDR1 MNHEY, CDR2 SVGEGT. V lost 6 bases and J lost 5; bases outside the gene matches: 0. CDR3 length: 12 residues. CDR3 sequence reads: CASRREGDTQYF. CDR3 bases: TGTGCCAGCAGGCGGGAGGGAGATACGCAGTATTTT.

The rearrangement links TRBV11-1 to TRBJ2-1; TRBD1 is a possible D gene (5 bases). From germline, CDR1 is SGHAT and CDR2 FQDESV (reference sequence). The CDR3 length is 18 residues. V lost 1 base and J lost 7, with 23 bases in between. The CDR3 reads CASSLVGKGVRAGNEQFF. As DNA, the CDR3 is TGTGCCAGCAGCTTAGTAGGAAAAGGGGTTCGTGCTGGTAATGAGCAGTTCTTC.

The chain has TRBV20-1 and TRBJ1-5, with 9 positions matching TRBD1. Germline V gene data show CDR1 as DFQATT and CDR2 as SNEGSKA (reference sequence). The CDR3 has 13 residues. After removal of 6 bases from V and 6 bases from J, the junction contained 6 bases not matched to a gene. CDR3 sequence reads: CSAGTGGPQPQHF. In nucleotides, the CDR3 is TGCAGTGCGGGAACAGGGGGCCCTCAGCCCCAGCATTTT.

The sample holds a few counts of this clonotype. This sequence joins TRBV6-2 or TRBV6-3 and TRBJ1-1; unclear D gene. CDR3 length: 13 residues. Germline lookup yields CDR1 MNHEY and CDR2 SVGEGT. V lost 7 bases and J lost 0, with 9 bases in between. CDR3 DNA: TGTGCCAGCATCAACGAACTGAACACTGAAGCTTTCTTT. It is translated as CASINELNTEAFF.

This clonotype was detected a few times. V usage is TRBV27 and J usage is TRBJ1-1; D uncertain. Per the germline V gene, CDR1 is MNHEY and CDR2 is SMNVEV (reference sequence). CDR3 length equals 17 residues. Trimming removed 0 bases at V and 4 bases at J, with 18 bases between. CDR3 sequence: CASSLSTPGERSTEAFF. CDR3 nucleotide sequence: TGTGCCAGCAGTTTATCCACACCCGGAGAAAGGAGCACTGAAGCTTTCTTT.

The CDR3 sequence is CASSLGREGTEAFF. CDR3 in DNA: TGTGCCAGCAGTTTGGGCAGGGAGGGGACTGAAGCTTTCTTT. The chain employs TRBV12-3 or TRBV12-4 and TRBJ1-1; D is possibly TRBD1 (5 bases). CDR3 length equals 14 residues. Trimming removed 3 bases from V and 5 bases from J, with 13 bases in between.

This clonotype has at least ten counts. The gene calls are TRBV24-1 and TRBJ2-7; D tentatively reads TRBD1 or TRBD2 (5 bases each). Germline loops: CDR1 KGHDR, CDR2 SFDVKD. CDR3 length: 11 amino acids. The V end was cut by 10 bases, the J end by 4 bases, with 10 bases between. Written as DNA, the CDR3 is TGTGCCACAGGGGACCTTTACGAGCAGTACTTC. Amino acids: CATGDLYEQYF.

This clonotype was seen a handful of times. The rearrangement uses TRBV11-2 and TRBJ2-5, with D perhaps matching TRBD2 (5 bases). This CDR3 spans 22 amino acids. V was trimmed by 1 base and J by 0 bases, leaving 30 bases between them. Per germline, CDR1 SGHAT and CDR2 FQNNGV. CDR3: CASSLVPAGLTATGVYQETQYF. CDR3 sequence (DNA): TGTGCCAGCAGCTTAGTTCCAGCCGGACTTACGGCCACGGGCGTGTACCAAGAGACCCAGTACTTC. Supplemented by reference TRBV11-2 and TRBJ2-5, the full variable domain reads EAGVAQSPRYKIIEKRQSVAFWCNPISGHATLYWYQQILGQGPKLLIQFQNNGVVDDSQLPKDRFSAERLKGVDSTLKIQPAKLEDSAVYLCASSLVPAGLTATGVYQETQYFGPGTRLLVL.

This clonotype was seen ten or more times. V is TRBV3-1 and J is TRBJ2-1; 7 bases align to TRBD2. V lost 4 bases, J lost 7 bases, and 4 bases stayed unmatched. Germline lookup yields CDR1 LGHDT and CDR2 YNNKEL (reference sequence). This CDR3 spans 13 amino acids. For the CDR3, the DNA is TGTGCCAGCAGCCCGGACGGGGGGAATGAGCAGTTCTTC. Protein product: CASSPDGGNEQFF.

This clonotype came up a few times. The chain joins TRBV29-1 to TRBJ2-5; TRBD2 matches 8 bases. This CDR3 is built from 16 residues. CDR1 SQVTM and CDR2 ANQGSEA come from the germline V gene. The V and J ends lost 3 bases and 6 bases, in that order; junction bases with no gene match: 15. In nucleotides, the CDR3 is TGCAGCGTTGAGGTTGGTAGCGGGATACCTCCGAAGACCCAGTACTTC. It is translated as CSVEVGSGIPPKTQYF. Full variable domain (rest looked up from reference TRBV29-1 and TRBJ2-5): SAVISQKPSRDICQRGTSLTIQCQVDSQVTMMFWYRQQPGQSLTLIATANQGSEATYESGFVIDKFPISRPNLTFSTLTVSNMSPEDSSIYLCSVEVGSGIPPKTQYFGPGTRLLVL.

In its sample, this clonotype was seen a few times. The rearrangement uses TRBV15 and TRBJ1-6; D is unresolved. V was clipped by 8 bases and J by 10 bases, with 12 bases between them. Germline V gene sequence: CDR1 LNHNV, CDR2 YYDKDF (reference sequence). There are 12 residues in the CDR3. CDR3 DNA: TGTGCCACCCGAACGGAGGGCTCACCCCTCCACTTT. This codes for CATRTEGSPLHF.

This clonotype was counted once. CDR3 bases: TGTGCCAGCAGTTCCCAGACAGGACTAGCGGAAAGCACAGATACGCAGTATTTT. Translating it yields CASSSQTGLAESTDTQYF. This chain links TRBV12-3 or TRBV12-4 with TRBJ2-3, with 10 positions matching TRBD2. V gave up 4 bases and J gave up 0 bases; unmatched junction bases: 10. The CDR3 sequence is 18 residues long.

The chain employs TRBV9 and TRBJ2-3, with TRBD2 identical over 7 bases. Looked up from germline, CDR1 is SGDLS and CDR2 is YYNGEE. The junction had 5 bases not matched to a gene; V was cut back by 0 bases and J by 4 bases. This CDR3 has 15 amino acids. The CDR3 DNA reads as TGTGCCAGCAGCGTAGGGACTAGGCCCGCAGATACGCAGTATTTT. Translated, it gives CASSVGTRPADTQYF.